This TCR beta chain was retrieved from a study of T cells in Graves' hyperthyroidism and ophthalmopathy. Study results and limitations: A model of 13 V-J features distinguished ophthalmopathy from stable hyperthyroidism.

TCR beta CDR3 region amplification was performed from RNA transcripts. Using the HTBI primer set, a first-round RT-PCR was run on the TCR CDR3. Each CDR3 protein is one row after TCRdb ran MiXCR on the multiplex PCR reads. The data contain 400,000 to 450,000 distinct CDR3 sequences, roughly 14% of them singletons. This CDR3 contains 12 residues. The germline V gene encodes CDR1 SGHDT and CDR2 YYEEEE. V lost 7 bases, J lost 2 bases, and 10 bases lay in between. At least 3 on the Clinical Activity Score was recorded for ophthalmopathy patients, who also had NOSPECS grade at least 4 and duration under 3 months. Patients with uncontrolled infections, other autoimmune diseases, pregnancy or lactation were excluded. In making diagnoses, clinical symptoms, serum thyroxine and TRAb, thyroid ultrasound and orbital computed tomography were all used. This clonotype came up many times. The antigen remains unidentified.

The specimen was blood. The rearrangement links TRBV5-6 to TRBJ2-7; a weak D match, TRBD1 (6 bases). This receptor was taken from a man between 18 and 35 years old with Graves' ophthalmopathy. The CDR3 DNA reads TGTGCCAGCGCCAACAGGGCCTACGAGCAGTACTTC. Its protein is CASANRAYEQYF.